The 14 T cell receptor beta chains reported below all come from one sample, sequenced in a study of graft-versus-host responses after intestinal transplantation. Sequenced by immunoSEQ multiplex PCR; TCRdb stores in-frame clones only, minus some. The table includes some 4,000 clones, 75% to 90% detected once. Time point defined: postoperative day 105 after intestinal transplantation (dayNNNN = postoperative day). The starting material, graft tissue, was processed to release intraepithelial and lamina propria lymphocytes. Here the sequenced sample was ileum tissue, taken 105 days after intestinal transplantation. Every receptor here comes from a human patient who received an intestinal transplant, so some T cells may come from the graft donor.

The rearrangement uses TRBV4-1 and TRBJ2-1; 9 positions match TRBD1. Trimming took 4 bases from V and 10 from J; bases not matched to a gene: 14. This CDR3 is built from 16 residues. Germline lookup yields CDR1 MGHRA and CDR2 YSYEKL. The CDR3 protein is CASSPRWGQGLEEQFF. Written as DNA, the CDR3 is TGCGCCAGCAGCCCGCGGTGGGGACAGGGACTGGAGGAGCAGTTCTTC.

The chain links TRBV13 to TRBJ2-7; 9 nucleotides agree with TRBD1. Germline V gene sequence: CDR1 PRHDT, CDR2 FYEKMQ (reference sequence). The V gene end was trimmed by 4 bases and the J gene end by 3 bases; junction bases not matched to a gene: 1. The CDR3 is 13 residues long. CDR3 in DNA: TGTGCCAGCAGCTGGGGACAGGGCTACGAGCAGTACTTC. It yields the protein CASSWGQGYEQYF. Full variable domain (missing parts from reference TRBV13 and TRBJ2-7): AAGVIQSPRHLIKEKRETATLKCYPIPRHDTVYWYQQGPGQDPQFLISFYEKMQSDKGSIPDRFSAQQFSDYHSELNMSSLELGDSALYFCASSWGQGYEQYFGPGTRLTVT.

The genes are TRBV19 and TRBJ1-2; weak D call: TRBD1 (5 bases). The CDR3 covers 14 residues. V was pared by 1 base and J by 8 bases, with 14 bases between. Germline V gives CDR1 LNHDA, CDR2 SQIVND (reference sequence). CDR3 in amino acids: CASSIVGARRGYTF. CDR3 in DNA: TGTGCCAGTAGTATAGTTGGGGCGCGAAGGGGCTACACCTTC.

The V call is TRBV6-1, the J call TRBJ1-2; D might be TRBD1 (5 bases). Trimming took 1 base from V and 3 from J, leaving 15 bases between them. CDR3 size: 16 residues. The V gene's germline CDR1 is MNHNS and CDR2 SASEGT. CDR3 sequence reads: CASSEVFRADHYGYTF. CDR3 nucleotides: TGTGCCAGCAGTGAAGTATTCAGGGCCGACCACTATGGCTACACCTTC.

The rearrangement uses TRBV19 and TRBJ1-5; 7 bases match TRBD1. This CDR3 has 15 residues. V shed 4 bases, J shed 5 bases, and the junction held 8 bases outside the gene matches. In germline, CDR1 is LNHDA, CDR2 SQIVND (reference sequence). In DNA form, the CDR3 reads TGTGCCAGTAGTACCTCAGGGGGAGGACATCAGCCCCAGCATTTT. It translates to CASSTSGGGHQPQHF.

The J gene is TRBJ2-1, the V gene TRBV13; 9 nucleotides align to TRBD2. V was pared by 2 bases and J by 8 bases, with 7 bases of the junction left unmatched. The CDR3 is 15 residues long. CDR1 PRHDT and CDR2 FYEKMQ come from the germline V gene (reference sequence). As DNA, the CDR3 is TGTGCCAGCAGCTTAAGGCTAGCGGGGAAGGATGAGCAGTTCTTC. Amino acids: CASSLRLAGKDEQFF. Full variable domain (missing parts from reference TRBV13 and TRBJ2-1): AAGVIQSPRHLIKEKRETATLKCYPIPRHDTVYWYQQGPGQDPQFLISFYEKMQSDKGSIPDRFSAQQFSDYHSELNMSSLELGDSALYFCASSLRLAGKDEQFFGPGTRLTVL.

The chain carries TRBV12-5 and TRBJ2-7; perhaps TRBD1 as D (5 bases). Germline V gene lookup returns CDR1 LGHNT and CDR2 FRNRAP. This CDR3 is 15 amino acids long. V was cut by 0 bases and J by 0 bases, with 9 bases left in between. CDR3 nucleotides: TGTGCTAGTGGTTTGGTACAGGCCCGCTCCTACGAGCAGTACTTC. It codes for CASGLVQARSYEQYF.

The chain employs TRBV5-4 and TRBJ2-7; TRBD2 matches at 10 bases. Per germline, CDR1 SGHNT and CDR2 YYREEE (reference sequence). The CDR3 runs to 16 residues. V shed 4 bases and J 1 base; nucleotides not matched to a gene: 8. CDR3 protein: CASSRGLAGDSYEQYF. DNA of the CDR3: TGTGCCAGCAGCCGCGGGCTAGCGGGAGATTCCTACGAGCAGTACTTC. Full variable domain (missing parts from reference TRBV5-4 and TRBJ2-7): ETGVTQSPTHLIKTRGQQVTLRCSSQSGHNTVSWYQQALGQGPQFIFQYYREEENGRGNFPPRFSGLQFPNYSSELNVNALELDDSALYLCASSRGLAGDSYEQYFGPGTRLTVT.

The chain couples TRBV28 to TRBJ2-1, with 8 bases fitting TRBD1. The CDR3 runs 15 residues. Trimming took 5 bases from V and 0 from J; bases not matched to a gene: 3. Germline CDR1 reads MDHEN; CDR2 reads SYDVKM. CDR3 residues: CASSPTGGSYNEQFF. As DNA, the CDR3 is TGTGCCAGCAGTCCCACAGGGGGCTCCTACAATGAGCAGTTCTTC. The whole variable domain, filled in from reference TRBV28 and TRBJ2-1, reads DVKVTQSSRYLVKRTGEKVFLECVQDMDHENMFWYRQDPGLGLRLIYFSYDVKMKEKGDIPEGYSVSREKKERFSLILESASTNQTSMYLCASSPTGGSYNEQFFGPGTRLTVL.

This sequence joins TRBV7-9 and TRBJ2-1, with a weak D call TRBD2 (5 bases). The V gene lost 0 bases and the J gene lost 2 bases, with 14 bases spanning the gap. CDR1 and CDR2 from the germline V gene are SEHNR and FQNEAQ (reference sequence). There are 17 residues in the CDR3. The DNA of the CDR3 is TGTGCCAGCAGCTTAGCGCTCACGGGGTGGACCTACAATGAGCAGTTCTTC. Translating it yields CASSLALTGWTYNEQFF.

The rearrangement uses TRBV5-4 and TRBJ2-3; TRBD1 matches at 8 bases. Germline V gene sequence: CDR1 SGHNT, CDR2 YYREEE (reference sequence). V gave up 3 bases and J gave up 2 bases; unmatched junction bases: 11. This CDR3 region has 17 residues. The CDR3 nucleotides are TGTGCCAGCAGCTCCGGAACATGGACAGGGTACACAGATACGCAGTATTTT. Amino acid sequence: CASSSGTWTGYTDTQYF.

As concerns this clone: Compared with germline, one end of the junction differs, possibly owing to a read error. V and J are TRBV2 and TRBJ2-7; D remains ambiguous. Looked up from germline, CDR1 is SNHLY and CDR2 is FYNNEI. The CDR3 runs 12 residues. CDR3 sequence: CASSLHLYEQYF. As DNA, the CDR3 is TGTGCAAGCAGTTTGCACCTCTACGAGCAGTACTTC.

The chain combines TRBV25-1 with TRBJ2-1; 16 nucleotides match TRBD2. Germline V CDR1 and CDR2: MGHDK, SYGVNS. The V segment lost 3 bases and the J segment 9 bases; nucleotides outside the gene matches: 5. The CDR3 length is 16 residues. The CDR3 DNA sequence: TGTGCCAGCAGTGACGCCGGGACTAGCGGGGGGGTTGAGCAGTTCTTC. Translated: CASSDAGTSGGVEQFF.

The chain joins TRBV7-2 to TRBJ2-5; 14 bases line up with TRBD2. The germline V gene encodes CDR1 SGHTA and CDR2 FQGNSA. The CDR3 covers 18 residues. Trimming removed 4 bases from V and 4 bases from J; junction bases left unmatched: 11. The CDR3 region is CASSSYRWTSGGIETQYF. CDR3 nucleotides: TGTGCCAGCAGCTCTTACAGGTGGACTAGCGGGGGGATAGAGACCCAGTACTTC.